One sample yielded the 15 T cell receptor beta chains listed below, sequenced in a study of shared T cell receptors in the human thymus. Profiling relied on immunoSEQ multiplex PCR, and the TCRdb table lists in-frame clones only, not all of them. The data hold hundreds of thousands of clones, with over 75% observed a single time. These records were also assigned to another study, of human thymus T cells.

Sample: thymocytes. The receptors originated from a girl in the first two years of life with a congenital heart defect.

This clone was counted a single time. The genes are TRBV28 and TRBJ1-1, with 8 bases matching TRBD1. V lost 5 bases and J lost 6; bases outside the gene matches: 11. CDR1 is MDHEN, CDR2 SYDVKM, per germline. The CDR3 has 15 residues. The chain's CDR3 is CASSTLDRVPSEAFF. The CDR3 region has the DNA TGTGCCAGCAGTACCCTGGACAGGGTTCCATCTGAAGCTTTCTTT.

The rearrangement links TRBV9 to TRBJ1-3; possibly TRBD1 for D (5 bases). The ends were cut back, 0 bases at V and 0 bases at J, with 13 bases in the middle. This CDR3 is built from 17 residues. Germline V gives CDR1 SGDLS, CDR2 YYNGEE. DNA for the CDR3: TGTGCCAGCAGCGTAGTGGAGGGGCCTATCTCTGGAAACACCATATATTTT. Its protein product is CASSVVEGPISGNTIYF.

This clone came up once. The chain uses TRBV7-6 and TRBJ1-4; maybe TRBD1 (5 bases). This CDR3 comprises 19 residues. CDR1 is SGHVS and CDR2 is FNYEAQ in the germline V gene. Trimming stripped 5 bases from V and 3 bases from J, with 25 bases between. CDR3 sequence: CASSPGSRVREESNEKLFF. CDR3 nucleotide sequence: TGTGCCAGCAGCCCAGGGTCCCGGGTCAGGGAGGAATCTAATGAAAAACTGTTTTTT.

This chain joins TRBV19 and TRBJ1-4; TRBD1 matches at 8 bases. This CDR3 has 16 amino acids. The germline CDR1 and CDR2 sequences are LNHDA and SQIVND (reference sequence). Germline trimming cut 6 bases from V and 7 bases from J; bases unmatched to any gene: 13. CDR3 coding DNA: TGTGCCAGTAGCCCGGGACAGGATTCAAGAGGTGAAAAACTGTTTTTT. As protein: CASSPGQDSRGEKLFF.

This chain joins TRBV5-1 and TRBJ2-7; TRBD1 matches 10 bases. Germline CDR1 reads SGHRS; CDR2 reads YFSETQ. Trimming took 0 bases from V and 4 from J; bases not matched to a gene: 4. This CDR3 contains 15 residues. In DNA form, the CDR3 reads TGCGCCAGCAGCTTGGGACAGGGGGCTAGGTACGAGCAGTACTTC. Translating it yields CASSLGQGARYEQYF.

The V and J genes are TRBV11-2 and TRBJ1-6; D is possibly TRBD1 (5 bases). The V end was cut by 4 bases, the J end by 13 bases, with 17 bases between. CDR1 is SGHAT, CDR2 FQNNGV, per germline. This CDR3 has 14 amino acids. The CDR3 DNA reads as TGTGCCAGCAGCTCCCCTATGGGGGGGTCTCCCCTCCACTTT. This translates into CASSSPMGGSPLHF. The full variable domain, its missing parts supplied by reference TRBV11-2 and TRBJ1-6, is EAGVAQSPRYKIIEKRQSVAFWCNPISGHATLYWYQQILGQGPKLLIQFQNNGVVDDSQLPKDRFSAERLKGVDSTLKIQPAKLEDSAVYLCASSSPMGGSPLHFGNGTRLTVT.

The chain carries TRBV7-9 and TRBJ1-1, with 9 bases aligning to TRBD1. CDR3 length equals 17 residues. In germline, CDR1 is SEHNR, CDR2 FQNEAQ (reference sequence). V dropped 1 base and J dropped 1; count of bases not matched to a gene: 7. The CDR3 loop reads CASSLGGGQGGNTEAFF. In DNA, the CDR3 is TGTGCCAGCAGCTTAGGGGGGGGACAGGGAGGGAACACTGAAGCTTTCTTT.

The chain is built from TRBV10-3 and TRBJ1-6; the D gene is possibly TRBD1 (5 bases). V was pared by 6 bases and J by 14 bases, with 26 bases between. CDR3 length: 16 amino acids. Germline V CDR1 and CDR2: ENHRY, SYGVKD. Written as DNA, the CDR3 is TGTGCCATCAGCGCCTTTAATAAGCAGGGTTTTCCATCCCTCCACTTT. Protein product: CAISAFNKQGFPSLHF.

The chain joins TRBV6-1 to TRBJ2-5; a weak D match, TRBD1 (6 bases). V was cut by 0 bases and J by 2 bases, with 25 bases left in between. The CDR3 covers 20 residues. CDR1 is MNHNS, CDR2 SASEGT, per germline. The CDR3 protein is CASSEAGFWGMGAQQETQYF. DNA of the CDR3: TGTGCCAGCAGTGAAGCGGGTTTTTGGGGGATGGGGGCCCAGCAAGAGACCCAGTACTTC.

The CDR3 spells CASSEQPGANVLTF. CDR3 bases: TGCGCCAGCAGTGAACAGCCTGGGGCCAACGTCCTGACTTTC. The chain has TRBV10-1 and TRBJ2-6, with no clear D. V was shortened by 3 bases and J by 2 bases, with 5 bases between the two germline ends. Germline V lookup: CDR1 WNHNN, CDR2 SYGVQD (reference sequence). This CDR3 is 14 amino acids long.

Comments on this clone: Germline and junction disagree at one end, which may indicate a read error. The CDR3 DNA follows: TGTGCCAACAGTGAAGCAGTGGACAGGCGAACAGATACGCAGTATTTT. This translates into CANSEAVDRRTDTQYF. V is TRBV6-1 and J is TRBJ2-3; 7 bases line up with TRBD1. Germline CDR1 is MNHNS and CDR2 is SASEGT. This CDR3 has 16 amino acids.

The chain combines TRBV5-1 with TRBJ2-7; tentative D call: TRBD2 (7 bases). From germline, CDR1 is SGHRS and CDR2 YFSETQ. This CDR3 is 14 amino acids long. The V and J ends lost 4 bases and 4 bases respectively, with 15 bases between them. The CDR3 protein is CASSLREGGYEQYF. As DNA, the CDR3 is TGCGCCAGCAGCCTTCGCGAGGGGGGGTACGAGCAGTACTTC.

V is TRBV10-3 and J is TRBJ2-3; weak D call: TRBD1 (5 bases). V was shortened by 5 bases and J by 1 base, with 10 bases between the two germline ends. There are 14 residues in the CDR3. The germline CDR1 and CDR2 sequences are ENHRY and SYGVKD. This CDR3 reads CAISYRLGTDTQYF. In nucleotides, the CDR3 is TGTGCCATCAGTTACAGGCTCGGCACAGATACGCAGTATTTT.

The gene calls are TRBV7-6 and TRBJ2-2; 7 bases fit TRBD2. The trim removed 10 bases at V and 3 bases at J, leaving 14 bases unmatched. This CDR3 is 16 amino acids long. Germline CDR1 and CDR2: SGHVS and FNYEAQ. This chain's CDR3 is CATVGGGTTHTGELFF. CDR3 bases: TGTGCCACCGTGGGGGGAGGGACTACCCACACCGGGGAGCTGTTTTTT.

CDR3 region: CASSHGTGIYGYTF. CDR3 sequence (DNA): TGCGCCAGCAGCCATGGGACAGGGATCTATGGCTACACCTTC. The chain is built from TRBV4-3 and TRBJ1-2, with 9 nucleotides matching TRBD1. Per germline, CDR1 LGHNA and CDR2 YSLEER. V dropped 3 bases and J dropped 4; count of bases not matched to a gene: 3. The CDR3 consists of 14 residues.